This T cell receptor beta chain stems from a study of cytomegalovirus exposure and HLA in healthy donors. All donors participated as healthy donors of bone marrow. This clone was observed a handful of times. V lost 0 bases to trimming and J lost 4 bases; unmatched junction nucleotides: 3. Germline V gene sequence: CDR1 SQVTM, CDR2 ANQGSEA. The CDR3 spans 15 residues. Amplification used 60 Vbeta primers and 13 Jbeta primers. TCRdb's table, derived via immunoSEQ multiplex PCR, lists solely in-frame clones and lacks some. The data contain approximately 150,000 clones, more than 55% of them singletons. The sample consisted of PBMCs. The clonotype was recovered from a woman in her sixties in good health and CMV-seronegative. The chain employs TRBV29-1 and TRBJ2-2; 9 bases match TRBD2. In DNA form, the CDR3 reads TGCAGCGTTGAAGATCGAGCGGGAGGCACCGGGGAGCTGTTTTTT. It translates to CSVEDRAGGTGELFF.